This TCR beta chain derives from a study of identical twins. There are 14 residues in the CDR3. Trimming removed 4 bases at V and 7 bases at J, with 16 bases between. A single record per CDR3 protein comes from TCRdb applying MiXCR to the 5' RACE reads. In the table there are about 530,000 distinct CDR3 sequences, roughly 15% of which are singletons. This clonotype was seen a few times. Its antigen is as yet unknown. Study conclusions and caveats: Insertions ran lower in abundant cord blood beta clonotypes, though not in memory repertoires. Twin pairs had excess sharing that was weaker in beta out-of-frame sequences. The authors noted that invariant MAIT and iNKT cells could partly confound zero-insertion analyses. An excess of low generation probability was shown by twin-shared out-of-frame alpha sequences.

This sample also appeared in a second study, on yellow fever vaccine responses in identical twins.

V gene TRBV12-3 or TRBV12-4 combines with J gene TRBJ2-5; possibly TRBD1 for D (6 bases). The receptor's source is a woman between 18 and 30 years old in good health. Sequenced sample: CD4+ T cells sorted from blood. CDR3 coding DNA: TGTGCCAGCAGTTCGACAGGCAAGCGTGGGACCCAGTACTTC. This sequence encodes CASSSTGKRGTQYF.